This T cell receptor beta chain was retrieved from a study of T cell repertoires in cytomegalovirus infection. This clonotype was detected ten times or more. Its antigen is as yet unknown. Looked up from germline, CDR1 is SGHTA and CDR2 is FQGNSA. The CDR3 covers 16 residues. Unmatched junction bases numbered 3, after V lost 1 base and J lost 7 bases. TCRdb analysed the reads with MiXCR anew, one entry per CDR3 protein. There are about 740,000 distinct CDR3 sequences in the sample; 33% occur only once, and 15% to 20% lies in the top ten. The TCR comes from a human donor in good health (CMV status not recorded). Some clones in this sample may be carry-over from other donors' samples. The source material was cultured PBMCs, sampled from culture after CMV antigen stimulation. This chain uses TRBV7-2 with TRBJ2-1, with 14 positions matching TRBD2. CDR3 sequence (DNA): TGTGCCAGCAGCTTAGGTGGGACTAGCGGGGGAAATGAGCAGTTCTTC. It is translated as CASSLGGTSGGNEQFF.